This record concerns one T cell receptor (beta chain) sequence. What antigen it recognizes has not been identified. It has no much larger one-base neighbor in the sample; base qualities were not kept. This sample was included in a study of shared clonotypes between healthy human individuals (dated by TCRdb to the early 2020s). Looking at the study overall: Two women and three men aged 18 to 49 years were included in the cohort. For each donor, three plates each were used for CD4 naive and CD4 memory, two plates were used for CD8 naive, and one plate was used for CD8 memory. To estimate repertoire size and how much clonotype sharing occurs between individuals, the study deeply sequenced the blood TCR repertoires of five healthy adults. Different laboratories and diverse techniques were used to prepare libraries and sequence TCR repertoires, to increase sequencing depth and limit assay-specific biases. Between about 0.8 and 9 billion PBMCs per donor were obtained by leukapheresis.

V drops 0 bases and J drops 2 bases, leaving 6 bases in between. CDR1 is given as SGDLS and CDR2 as YYNGEE, both from the germline V gene. The CDR3 starts with the cysteine, ends with the phenylalanine, and has 13 residues. This entry keeps only the CDR3 DNA: 39 bases, framed from base 1. General conclusions and limits of the study: Even with the large sequencing depth, rarefaction of the sorted-subset datasets indicated that sequencing was incomplete. Sampling was restricted to blood, and TCR repertoires in tissue are likely to differ from TCR repertoires in blood. The small number of donors limited the genetic and exposure-history diversity represented. Higher generation probabilities were observed for clonotypes shared by all four sorted-subset donors than for non-shared clonotypes. Estimated clonotype richness was generally larger for naive than for memory subsets. When several donors were compared, the shared fraction of clonotypes was roughly 5% for naive CD4, over 3% for naive CD8, about 2.4% for memory CD4, and less than 0.45% for memory CD8. Based on pairwise subsampling, the degree of clonotype sharing among donors was expected to be affected by sequencing depth.

For the CD8 naive samples, CD45RO-negative cells were positively selected for CCR7, yielding a CD45RA+CCR7+ population from which TemRA cells were excluded. The donors were healthy, HIV-negative adults who had no recently reported acute infections or vaccinations. Only Caucasian adults living in Nashville, Tennessee, USA were represented among the donors. Blood was obtained by leukapheresis, after which PBMCs were separated by Ficoll-Histopaque density gradient centrifugation and cryopreserved in liquid nitrogen vapor phase. Analytical flow cytometry was used to check the purity and quantity of every magnetically sorted T cell population. Genomic DNA was isolated from every sorted fraction and measured by UV absorbance on a Nanodrop 2000c. Using the deep immunoSEQ assay, TCR CDR3 regions were amplified from genomic DNA by multiplex PCR. Genomic DNA extracted from each cell subset was distributed evenly over all wells of several immunoSEQ 96-well plates, and each plate served as one replicate. For sorted subsets, each replicate PCR was loaded with about 200 ng genomic DNA, equivalent to approximately 33,000 T cell genomes. Purified libraries were quantified with a Qubit 3.0 fluorometer, sized on a Bioanalyzer 2100, and re-quantified with the KAPA Library Quantification kit. A separate single-read 150-cycle Illumina NextSeq 550 flow cell was used to sequence each immunoSEQ 96-well plate. The authors' pipeline ran thus. Because only junctional sequences without quality scores were contained in the immunoSEQ output, filtering matching that applied to full-length reads could not be performed. To assign V/J genes and CDR3, sequences were annotated against IMGT germline references using PyIR, a Python wrapper for IgBLAST v1.9. Reads were removed for weak V/J assignments (E-value above 1e-6), missing CDR3, stop codons, out-of-frame junctions, or ambiguous translated residues. V3J clonotypes were defined as sequences sharing an identical inferred V gene, J gene, and CDR3 amino acid sequence. Percentage overlap between repertoires was computed as shared unique clonotypes divided by the size of the smaller repertoire. Repertoire richness was assessed with RTK rarefaction, the Chao1 estimator, and Recon v2.1 estimates of unobserved clonotypes. For all TCRbeta clonotypes obtained by the gDNA method from four donors, generation probabilities were computed with OLGA. TCRdb stores this immuneACCESS table with in-frame sequences only. Part of the clones is absent; in the studies checked, under half of the shortfall reflects unresolved V genes, and no reason is known for the rest. The D gene and trimming were derived from the DNA, and the V and J assignments and clone size from that table. This sample gives roughly 550,000 clones in total; around 95% of them show up just once. The ten largest clones add up to approximately 0.1% of the sample.

The specimen was naive CD8+ T cells sorted from blood. The sample's cell subset or site label is to be understood as: CD45RA+CCR7+. The clonotype comes from a woman between 25 and 40 years old in good health. The rearranged segments are TRBV9 and TRBJ2-7, with TRBD1 tentatively as D gene (6 bases match). The CDR3 region: CASSVGDTYEQYF. The nucleotides read TGTGCCAGCAGCGTAGGGGACACCTACGAGCAGTACTTC.